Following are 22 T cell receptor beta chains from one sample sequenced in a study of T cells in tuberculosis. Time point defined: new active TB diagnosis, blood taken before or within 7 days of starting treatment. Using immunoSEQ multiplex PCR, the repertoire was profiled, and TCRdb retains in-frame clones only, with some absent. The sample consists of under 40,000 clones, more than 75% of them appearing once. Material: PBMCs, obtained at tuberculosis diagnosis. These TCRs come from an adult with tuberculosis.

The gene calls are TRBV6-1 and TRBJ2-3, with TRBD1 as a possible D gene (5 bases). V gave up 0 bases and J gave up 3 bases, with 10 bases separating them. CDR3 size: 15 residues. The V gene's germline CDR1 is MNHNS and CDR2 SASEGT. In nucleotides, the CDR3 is TGTGCCAGCAGTGAAGCTCCGGACACTACAGATACGCAGTATTTT. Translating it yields CASSEAPDTTDTQYF.

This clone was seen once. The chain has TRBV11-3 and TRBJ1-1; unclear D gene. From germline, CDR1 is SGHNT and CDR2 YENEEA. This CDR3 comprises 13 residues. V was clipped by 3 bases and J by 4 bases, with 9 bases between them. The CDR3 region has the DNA TGTGCCAGCAGCTTCGGGAAAGGCACTGAAGCTTTCTTT. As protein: CASSFGKGTEAFF.

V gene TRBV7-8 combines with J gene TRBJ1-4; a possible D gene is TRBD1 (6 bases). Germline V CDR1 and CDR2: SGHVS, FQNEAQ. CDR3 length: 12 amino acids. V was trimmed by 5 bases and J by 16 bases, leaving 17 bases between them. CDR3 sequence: CASSPITGSPFF. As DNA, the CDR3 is TGTGCCAGCAGCCCAATCACAGGGAGTCCGTTTTTT.

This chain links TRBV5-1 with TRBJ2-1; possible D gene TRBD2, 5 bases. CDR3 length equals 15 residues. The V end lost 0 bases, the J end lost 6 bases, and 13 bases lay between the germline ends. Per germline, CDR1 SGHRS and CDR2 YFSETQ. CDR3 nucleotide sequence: TGCGCCAGCAGCTTGGGAGAGGGATACGTCAATGAGCAGTTCTTC. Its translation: CASSLGEGYVNEQFF.

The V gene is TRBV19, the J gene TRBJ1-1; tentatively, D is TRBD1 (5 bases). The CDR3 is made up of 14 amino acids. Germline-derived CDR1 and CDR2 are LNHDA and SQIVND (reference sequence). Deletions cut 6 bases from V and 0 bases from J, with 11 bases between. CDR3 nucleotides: TGTGCCAGTAGCCACAGGAGGGTGAACACTGAAGCTTTCTTT. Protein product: CASSHRRVNTEAFF.

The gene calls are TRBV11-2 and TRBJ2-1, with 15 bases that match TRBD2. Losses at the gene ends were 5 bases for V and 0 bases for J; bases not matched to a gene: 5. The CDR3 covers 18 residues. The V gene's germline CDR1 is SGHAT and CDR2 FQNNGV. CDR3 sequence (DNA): TGTGCCAGCAGCAAAACGGGACTAGCGGGAGGCTCCTACAATGAGCAGTTCTTC. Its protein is CASSKTGLAGGSYNEQFF.

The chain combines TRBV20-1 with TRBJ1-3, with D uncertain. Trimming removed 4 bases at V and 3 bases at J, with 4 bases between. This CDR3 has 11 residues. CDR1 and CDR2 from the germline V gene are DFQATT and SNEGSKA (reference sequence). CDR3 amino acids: CSANFGNTIYF. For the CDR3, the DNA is TGCAGTGCTAACTTTGGAAACACCATATATTTT.

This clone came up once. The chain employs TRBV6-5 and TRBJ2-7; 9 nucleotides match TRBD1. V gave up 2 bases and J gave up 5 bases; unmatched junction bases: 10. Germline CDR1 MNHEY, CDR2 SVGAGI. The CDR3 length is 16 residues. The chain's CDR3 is CASSYTPGQGGHEQYF. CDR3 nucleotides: TGTGCCAGCAGTTACACTCCGGGACAGGGTGGCCACGAGCAGTACTTC.

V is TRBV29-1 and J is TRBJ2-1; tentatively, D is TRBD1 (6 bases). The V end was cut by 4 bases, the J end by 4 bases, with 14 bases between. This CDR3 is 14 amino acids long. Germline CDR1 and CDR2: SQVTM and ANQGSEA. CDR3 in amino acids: CSVGTTGRYNEQFF. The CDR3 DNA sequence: TGCAGCGTTGGGACAACAGGGAGATACAATGAGCAGTTCTTC.

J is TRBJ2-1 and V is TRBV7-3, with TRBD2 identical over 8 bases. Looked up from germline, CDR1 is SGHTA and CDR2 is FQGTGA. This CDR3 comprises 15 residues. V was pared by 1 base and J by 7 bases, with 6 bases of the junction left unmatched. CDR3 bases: TGTGCCAGCAGCTTAATGGCCTCTAGCGGGAATGAGCAGTTCTTC. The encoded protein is CASSLMASSGNEQFF.

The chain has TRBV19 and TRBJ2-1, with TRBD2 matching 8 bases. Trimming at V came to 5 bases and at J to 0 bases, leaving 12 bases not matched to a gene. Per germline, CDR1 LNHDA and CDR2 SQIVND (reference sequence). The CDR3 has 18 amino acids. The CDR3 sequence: CASSLSGGIRRSYNEQFF. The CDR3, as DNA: TGTGCCAGTAGTCTCAGCGGGGGTATAAGGCGCTCCTACAATGAGCAGTTCTTC.

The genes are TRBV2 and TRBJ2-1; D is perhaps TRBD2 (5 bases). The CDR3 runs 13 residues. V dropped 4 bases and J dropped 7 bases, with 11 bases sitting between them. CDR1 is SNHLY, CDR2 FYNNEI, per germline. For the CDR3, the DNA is TGTGCCAGCAGTGTAGGTACTAGAAATGAGCAGTTCTTC. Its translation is CASSVGTRNEQFF.

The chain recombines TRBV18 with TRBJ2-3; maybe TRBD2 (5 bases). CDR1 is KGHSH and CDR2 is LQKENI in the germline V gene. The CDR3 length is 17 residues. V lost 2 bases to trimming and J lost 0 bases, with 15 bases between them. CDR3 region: CASSPFKVEVSTDTQYF. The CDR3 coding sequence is TGTGCCAGCTCACCATTTAAGGTGGAGGTTAGCACAGATACGCAGTATTTT.

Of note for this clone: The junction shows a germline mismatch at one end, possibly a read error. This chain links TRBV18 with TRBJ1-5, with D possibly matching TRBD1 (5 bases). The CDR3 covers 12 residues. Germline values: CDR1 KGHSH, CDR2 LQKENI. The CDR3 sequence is CRGAIFDQPQHF. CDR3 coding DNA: TGCCGCGGGGCGATCTTTGATCAGCCCCAGCATTTT.

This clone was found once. CDR3 DNA sequence: TGTGCCAGCAGCACCATACAGGGGGAAGAGACCCAGTACTTC. Translating gives CASSTIQGEETQYF. The chain combines TRBV5-5 with TRBJ2-5, with 8 bases matching TRBD1. This CDR3 spans 14 amino acids. Germline V gene lookup returns CDR1 SGHKS and CDR2 YYEKEE (reference sequence). Germline trimming cut 4 bases from V and 3 bases from J; bases unmatched to any gene: 5. The full variable domain, its missing parts supplied by reference TRBV5-5 and TRBJ2-5, is DAGVTQSPTHLIKTRGQQVTLRCSPISGHKSVSWYQQVLGQGPQFIFQYYEKEERGRGNFPDRFSARQFPNYSSELNVNALLLGDSALYLCASSTIQGEETQYFGPGTRLLVL.

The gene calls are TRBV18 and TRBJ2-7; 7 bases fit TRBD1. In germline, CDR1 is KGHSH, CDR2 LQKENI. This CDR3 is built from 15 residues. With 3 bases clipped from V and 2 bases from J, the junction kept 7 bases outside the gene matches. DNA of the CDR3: TGTGCCAGCTCACCCTCTAACAGGGGCCCCTACGAGCAGTACTTC. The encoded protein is CASSPSNRGPYEQYF.

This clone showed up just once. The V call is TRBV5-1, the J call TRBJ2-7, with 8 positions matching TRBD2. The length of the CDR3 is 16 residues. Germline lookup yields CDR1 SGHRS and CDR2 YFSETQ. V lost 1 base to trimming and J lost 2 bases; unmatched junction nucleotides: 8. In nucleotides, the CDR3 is TGCGCCAGCAGCTTGAGCGAGATAGCGGGGACCTACGAGCAGTACTTC. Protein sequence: CASSLSEIAGTYEQYF.

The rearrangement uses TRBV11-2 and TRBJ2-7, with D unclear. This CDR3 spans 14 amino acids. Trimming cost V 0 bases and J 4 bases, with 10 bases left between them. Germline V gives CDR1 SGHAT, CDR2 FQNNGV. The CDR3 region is CASSLDRGGYEQYF. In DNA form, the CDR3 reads TGTGCCAGCAGCTTAGATCGTGGCGGTTACGAGCAGTACTTC.

In nucleotides, the CDR3 is TGTGCCAGCAGTGACTCAACGAGCGGGGGGGCAGATACGCAGTATTTT. Its translation is CASSDSTSGGADTQYF. The chain has TRBV6-4 and TRBJ2-3, with 10 positions matching TRBD2. Germline V gene data show CDR1 as MRHNA and CDR2 as SNTAGT. The CDR3 has 16 amino acids. V was pared by 0 bases and J by 4 bases, with 4 bases of the junction left unmatched.

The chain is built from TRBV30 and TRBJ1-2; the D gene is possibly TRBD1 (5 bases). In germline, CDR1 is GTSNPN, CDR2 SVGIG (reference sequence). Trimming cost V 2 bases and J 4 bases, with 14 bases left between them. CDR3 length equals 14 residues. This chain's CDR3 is CAWSPKTALYGYTF. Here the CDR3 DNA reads TGTGCCTGGAGTCCAAAGACAGCTCTCTATGGCTACACCTTC. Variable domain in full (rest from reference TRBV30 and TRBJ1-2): SQTIHQWPATLVQPVGSPLSLECTVEGTSNPNLYWYRQAAGRGLQLLFYSVGIGQISSEVPQNLSASRPQDRQFILSSKKLLLSDSGFYLCAWSPKTALYGYTFGSGTRLTVV.

The chain's CDR3 is CASSLARTGQETQYF. DNA of the CDR3: TGTGCCAGCAGCTTAGCGAGGACAGGTCAAGAGACCCAGTACTTC. V gene TRBV7-2 combines with J gene TRBJ2-5; TRBD1 agrees at 7 bases. Germline values: CDR1 SGHTA, CDR2 FQGNSA. The CDR3 sequence is 15 residues long. V shed 0 bases and J 2 bases; nucleotides not matched to a gene: 3.

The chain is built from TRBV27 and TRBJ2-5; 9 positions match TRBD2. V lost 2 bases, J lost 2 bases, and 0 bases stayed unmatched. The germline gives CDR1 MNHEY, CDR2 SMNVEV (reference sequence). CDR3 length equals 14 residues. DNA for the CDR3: TGTGCCAGCAGTTTAGCGGGGGGGCAAGAGACCCAGTACTTC. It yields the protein CASSLAGGQETQYF.